This passage covers 17 T cell receptor beta chains from one sample sequenced in a study of blood T cell repertoires in COVID-19. The protocol was immunoSEQ multiplex PCR, while the TCRdb copy is restricted to in-frame clones and leaves out a portion. This sample carries roughly 20,000 clones, approximately 87% of them seen once, and the ten largest clones take approximately 12%. Material for sequencing was peripheral blood. The receptors were sampled from a human donor in a cohort sampled during active COVID-19.

This sequence joins TRBV6-4 and TRBJ2-2; perhaps TRBD2 as D (5 bases). The germline V gene has CDR1 MRHNA and CDR2 SNTAGT. This CDR3 region has 14 residues. V gave up 7 bases and J gave up 4 bases, with 13 bases separating them. CDR3 DNA sequence: TGTGCCAGCAAGCTGGGAGTGGGCACCGGGGAGCTGTTTTTT. Its translation: CASKLGVGTGELFF.

The CDR3 DNA reads TGTGCCAGCAGGATAACGACAGGGGGCTCCTACGAGCAGTACTTC. Protein: CASRITTGGSYEQYF. This rearrangement joins TRBV7-3 to TRBJ2-7; 9 positions match TRBD1. CDR3 length equals 15 residues. The V gene end was trimmed by 6 bases and the J gene end by 0 bases; junction bases not matched to a gene: 6. Germline V gene sequence: CDR1 SGHTA, CDR2 FQGTGA.

The chain employs TRBV18 and TRBJ2-1, with 9 bases matching TRBD2. V trimming: 3 bases; J trimming: 6 bases; junction bases outside the gene matches: 9. Germline V gives CDR1 KGHSH, CDR2 LQKENI. The CDR3 runs 16 residues. The CDR3 is CASSPPGREGANEQFF. The CDR3 bases are TGTGCCAGCTCACCTCCCGGGCGGGAGGGGGCCAATGAGCAGTTCTTC.

As to this clone: Because the CDR3's place on the DNA is in doubt, the DNA is left out and the CDR3 is given as listed by TCRdb. The J gene is TRBJ2-5, the V gene TRBV29-1; the D call of TRBD2 is as the table states it, not checked on the DNA. CDR1 SQVTM and CDR2 ANQGSEA come from the germline V gene. The CDR3 has 11 residues if both end residues are counted. The CDR3 sequence is CSVATGTRDYF.

J is TRBJ2-1 and V is TRBV9; D call uncertain. V was clipped by 0 bases and J by 0 bases, with 7 bases between them. The germline V gene has CDR1 SGDLS and CDR2 YYNGEE. CDR3 length: 15 amino acids. This CDR3 reads CASSVGGNSYNEQFF. The CDR3 coding sequence is TGTGCCAGCAGCGTAGGAGGCAACTCCTACAATGAGCAGTTCTTC. The full variable domain, with the rest looked up from reference TRBV9 and TRBJ2-1, is DSGVTQTPKHLITATGQRVTLRCSPRSGDLSVYWYQQSLDQGLQFLIQYYNGEERAKGNILERFSAQQFPDLHSELNLSSLELGDSALYFCASSVGGNSYNEQFFGPGTRLTVL.

This clone turned up a few times. For the CDR3, the DNA is TGTGCCAGCAGCGGCAGGGGGCTTGGCTACACCTTC. Encoded protein: CASSGRGLGYTF. The rearrangement links TRBV7-2 to TRBJ1-2; 8 nucleotides agree with TRBD1. CDR1 is SGHTA, CDR2 FQGNSA, per germline. The CDR3 runs 12 residues. J was trimmed by 7 bases and V by 5 bases; bases with no gene match: 3. Combining the CDR3 with reference TRBV7-2 and TRBJ1-2 gives the whole variable domain GAGVSQSPSNKVTEKGKDVELRCDPISGHTALYWYRQSLGQGLEFLIYFQGNSAPDKSGLPSDRFSAERTGGSVSTLTIQRTQQEDSAVYLCASSGRGLGYTFGSGTRLTVV.

The chain recombines TRBV7-9 with TRBJ2-5; D might be TRBD2 (5 bases). The germline V gene has CDR1 SEHNR and CDR2 FQNEAQ (reference sequence). This CDR3 has 16 amino acids. The ends were cut back, 5 bases at V and 4 bases at J, with 20 bases in the middle. CDR3 coding DNA: TGTGCCAGCAGCCTCCAGGACTTAAGGAAAGGAGAGACCCAGTACTTC. Its translation: CASSLQDLRKGETQYF.

In the case of this clone: This sample also contains other DNA sequences that code for the same CDR3. This sequence joins TRBV5-1 and TRBJ2-7; 11 bases fit TRBD2. After removal of 0 bases from V and 1 base from J, the junction contained 0 bases not matched to a gene. Germline V lookup: CDR1 SGHRS, CDR2 YFSETQ. The CDR3 has 15 residues. This CDR3 reads CASSLGLAGSYEQYF. The CDR3 bases are TGCGCCAGCAGCTTGGGACTAGCGGGATCCTACGAGCAGTACTTC.

The CDR3 DNA sequence: TGTGCCAGCTCACCCCAAGAGGACAGAAATGAAAAACTGTTTTTT. Encoded protein: CASSPQEDRNEKLFF. This chain joins TRBV18 and TRBJ1-4, with D perhaps matching TRBD1 (6 bases). Germline V gives CDR1 KGHSH, CDR2 LQKENI. Trimming took 3 bases from V and 5 from J, leaving 13 bases between them. The CDR3 totals 15 residues.

This rearrangement joins TRBV14 to TRBJ2-5; D is uncertain. The V and J ends lost 4 bases and 0 bases respectively, with 9 bases between them. This CDR3 region has 14 residues. Germline lookup yields CDR1 SGHDN and CDR2 FVKESK. CDR3 region: CASSPDGYQETQYF. CDR3 nucleotide sequence: TGTGCCAGCAGCCCCGACGGGTACCAAGAGACCCAGTACTTC.

The J gene is TRBJ1-2, the V gene TRBV19; D gene unclear. The germline gives CDR1 LNHDA, CDR2 SQIVND (reference sequence). Between the trimmed V and J ends, which lost 6 bases and 8 bases, there was a span of 25 bases. This CDR3 is 16 amino acids long. Here the CDR3 DNA reads TGTGCCAGTAGAGGTCGTGGAGGACTCGATCGAGGCGGCTACACCTTC. The encoded protein is CASRGRGGLDRGGYTF.

This chain uses TRBV7-9 with TRBJ1-5, with 7 bases matching TRBD1. Germline values: CDR1 SEHNR, CDR2 FQNEAQ (reference sequence). The CDR3 contains 16 residues. Trimming cost V 1 base and J 6 bases; bases outside gene matches: 9. The CDR3 coding sequence is TGTGCCAGCAGCTTAGGTACAGGGGATACGGGTCAGCCCCAGCATTTT. It is translated as CASSLGTGDTGQPQHF.

The rearrangement uses TRBV2 and TRBJ1-4; 9 nucleotides match TRBD1. Per germline, CDR1 SNHLY and CDR2 FYNNEI. The CDR3 contains 15 residues. Trimming cost V 6 bases and J 8 bases; bases outside gene matches: 10. CDR3 DNA: TGTGCCAGCAGCCGAGCTGGGACAGGGAGCGAAAAACTGTTTTTT. It is translated as CASSRAGTGSEKLFF.

This clone occurred once. The chain uses TRBV11-2 and TRBJ2-3; D unresolved. Germline CDR1 SGHAT, CDR2 FQNNGV. There are 12 residues in the CDR3. The V end was cut by 0 bases, the J end by 5 bases, with 3 bases between. The CDR3 bases are TGTGCCAGCAGCTTAGATCGAGATACGCAGTATTTT. Amino acids: CASSLDRDTQYF.

There are a few counts of this clone. The chain is built from TRBV7-2 and TRBJ1-1; perhaps TRBD1 as D (5 bases). The CDR3 loop spans 16 amino acids. Deletions cut 2 bases from V and 6 bases from J, with 19 bases between. Per germline, CDR1 SGHTA and CDR2 FQGNSA. The chain's CDR3 is CASSLRPGREVPEAFF. DNA of the CDR3: TGTGCCAGCAGCTTACGGCCGGGACGGGAGGTCCCTGAAGCTTTCTTT.

A few counts support this clone. The CDR3, as DNA: TGTGCCACCAGTGAACCAGGTTCGACCGGGGAGCTGTTTTTT. Protein sequence: CATSEPGSTGELFF. The chain employs TRBV24-1 and TRBJ2-2; no definite D call. The CDR3 totals 14 residues. Trimming left V 4 bases short and J 5 bases short, with 10 bases between. Looked up from germline, CDR1 is KGHDR and CDR2 is SFDVKD.

The genes are TRBV3-1 (or the pseudogene TRBV3-2) and TRBJ2-7, with 7 bases fitting TRBD2. J was trimmed by 3 bases and V by 4 bases; bases with no gene match: 6. Germline V gives CDR1 LGHDT, CDR2 YNNKEL (reference sequence). The CDR3 has 14 residues. In DNA form, the CDR3 reads TGTGCCAGCAGCCCAGCGGGACTGAGCTACGAGCAGTACTTC. This sequence encodes CASSPAGLSYEQYF.